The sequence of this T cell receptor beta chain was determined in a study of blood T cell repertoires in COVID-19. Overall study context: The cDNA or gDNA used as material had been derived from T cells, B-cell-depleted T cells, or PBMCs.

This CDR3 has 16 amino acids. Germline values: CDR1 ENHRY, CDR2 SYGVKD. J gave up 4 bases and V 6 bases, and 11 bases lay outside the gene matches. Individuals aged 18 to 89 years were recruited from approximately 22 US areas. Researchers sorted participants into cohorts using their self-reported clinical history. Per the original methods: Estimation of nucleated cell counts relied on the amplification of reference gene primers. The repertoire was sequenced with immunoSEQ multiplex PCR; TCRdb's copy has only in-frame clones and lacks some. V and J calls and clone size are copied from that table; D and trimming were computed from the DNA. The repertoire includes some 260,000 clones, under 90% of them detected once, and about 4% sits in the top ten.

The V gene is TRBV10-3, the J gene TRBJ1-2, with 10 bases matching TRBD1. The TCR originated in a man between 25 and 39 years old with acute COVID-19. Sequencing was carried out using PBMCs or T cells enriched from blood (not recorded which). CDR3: CAIRLPRQGAIYGYTF. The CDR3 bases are TGTGCCATCAGACTACCCCGACAGGGGGCGATCTATGGCTACACCTTC.